The present T cell receptor beta chain was sequenced within a study of blood T cell repertoires in COVID-19. Germline V CDR1 and CDR2: MNHEY, SVGAGI. After removal of 6 bases from V and 1 base from J, the junction contained 8 bases not matched to a gene. CDR3 length: 15 residues. Measured with immunoSEQ multiplex PCR; TCRdb has only the in-frame clones, and not every one. The sample holds 200,000 or so clones, about four fifths seen once. This clone was detected once. The chain carries TRBV6-5 and TRBJ1-2; 7 nucleotides match TRBD1. This receptor was taken from a man in his forties or fifties who had recovered from COVID-19. Sample: PBMCs or T cells enriched from blood (not recorded which). CDR3 sequence (DNA): TGTGCCAGCAGCTCTCTGGACAGGTTTAACTATGGCTACACCTTC. Translation gives CASSSLDRFNYGYTF.